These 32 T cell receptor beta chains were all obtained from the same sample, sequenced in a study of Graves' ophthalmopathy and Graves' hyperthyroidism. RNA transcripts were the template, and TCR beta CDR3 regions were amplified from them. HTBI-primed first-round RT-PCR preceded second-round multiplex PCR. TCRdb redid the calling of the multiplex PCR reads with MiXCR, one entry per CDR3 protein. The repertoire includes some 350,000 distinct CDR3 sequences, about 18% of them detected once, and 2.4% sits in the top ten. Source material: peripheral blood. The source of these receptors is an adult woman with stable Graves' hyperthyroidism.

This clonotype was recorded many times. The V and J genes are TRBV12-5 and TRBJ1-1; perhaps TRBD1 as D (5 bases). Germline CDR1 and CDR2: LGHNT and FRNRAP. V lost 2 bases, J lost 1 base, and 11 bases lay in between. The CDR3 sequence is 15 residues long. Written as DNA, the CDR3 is TGTGCTAGTGGTTTGCCCAGACAGACGAACACTGAAGCTTTCTTT. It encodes CASGLPRQTNTEAFF.

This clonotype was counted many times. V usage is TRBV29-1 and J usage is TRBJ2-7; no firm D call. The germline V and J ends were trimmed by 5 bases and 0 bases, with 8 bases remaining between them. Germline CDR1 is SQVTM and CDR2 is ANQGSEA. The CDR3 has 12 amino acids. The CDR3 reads CSVTMSSYEQYF. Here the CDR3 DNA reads TGCAGCGTTACGATGAGCTCCTACGAGCAGTACTTC.

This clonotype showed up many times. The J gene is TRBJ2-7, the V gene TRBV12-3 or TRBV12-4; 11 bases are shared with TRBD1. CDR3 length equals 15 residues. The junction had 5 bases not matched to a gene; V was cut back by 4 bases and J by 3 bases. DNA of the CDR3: TGTGCCAGCAGTTCCGGACAGGGGGCAGGCTACGAGCAGTACTTC. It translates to CASSSGQGAGYEQYF.

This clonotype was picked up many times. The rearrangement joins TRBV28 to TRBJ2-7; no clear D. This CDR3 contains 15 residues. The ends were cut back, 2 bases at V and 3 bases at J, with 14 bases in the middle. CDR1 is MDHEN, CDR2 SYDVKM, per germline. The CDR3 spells CASSLVHRRSYEQYF. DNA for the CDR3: TGTGCCAGCAGTTTAGTCCATCGAAGGAGCTACGAGCAGTACTTC. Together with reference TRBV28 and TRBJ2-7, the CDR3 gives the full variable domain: DVKVTQSSRYLVKRTGEKVFLECVQDMDHENMFWYRQDPGLGLRLIYFSYDVKMKEKGDIPEGYSVSREKKERFSLILESASTNQTSMYLCASSLVHRRSYEQYFGPGTRLTVT.

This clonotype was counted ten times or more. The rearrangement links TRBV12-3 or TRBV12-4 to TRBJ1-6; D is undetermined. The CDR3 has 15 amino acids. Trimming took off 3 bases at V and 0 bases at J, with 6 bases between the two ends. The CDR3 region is CASSLQSSYNSPLHF. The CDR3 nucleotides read TGTGCCAGCAGTTTGCAGAGCTCCTATAATTCACCCCTCCACTTT.

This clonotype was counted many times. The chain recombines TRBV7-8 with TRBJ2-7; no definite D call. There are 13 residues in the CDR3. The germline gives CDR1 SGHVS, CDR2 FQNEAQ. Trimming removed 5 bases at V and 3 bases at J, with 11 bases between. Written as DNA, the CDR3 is TGTGCCAGCAGCAACCACGAGCGCTACGAGCAGTACTTC. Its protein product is CASSNHERYEQYF.

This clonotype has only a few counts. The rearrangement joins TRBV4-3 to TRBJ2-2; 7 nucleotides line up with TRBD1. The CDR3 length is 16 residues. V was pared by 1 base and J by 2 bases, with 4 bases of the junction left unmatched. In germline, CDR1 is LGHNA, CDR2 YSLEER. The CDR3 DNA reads TGCGCCAGCAGCCAAGCCGGGACAGTCAACACCGGGGAGCTGTTTTTT. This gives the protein CASSQAGTVNTGELFF.

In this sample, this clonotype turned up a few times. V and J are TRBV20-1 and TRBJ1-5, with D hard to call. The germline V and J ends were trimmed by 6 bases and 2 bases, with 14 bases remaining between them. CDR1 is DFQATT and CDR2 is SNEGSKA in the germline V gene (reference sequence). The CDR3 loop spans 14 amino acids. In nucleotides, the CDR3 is TGCAGTGCCACAACCGGGCGGGGCAATCAGCCCCAGCATTTT. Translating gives CSATTGRGNQPQHF.

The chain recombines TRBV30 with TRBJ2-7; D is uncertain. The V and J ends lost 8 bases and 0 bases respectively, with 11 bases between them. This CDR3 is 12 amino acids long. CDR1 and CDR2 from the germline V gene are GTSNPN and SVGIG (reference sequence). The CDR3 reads CAGMKSSYEQYF. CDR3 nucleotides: TGTGCCGGAATGAAGAGCTCCTACGAGCAGTACTTC.

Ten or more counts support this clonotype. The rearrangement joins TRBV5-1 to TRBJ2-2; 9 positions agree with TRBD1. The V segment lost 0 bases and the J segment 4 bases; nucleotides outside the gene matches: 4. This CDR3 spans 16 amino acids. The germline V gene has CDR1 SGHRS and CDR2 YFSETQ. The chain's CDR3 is CASSLGATGGTGELFF. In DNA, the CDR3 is TGCGCCAGCAGCTTGGGGGCGACAGGGGGCACCGGGGAGCTGTTTTTT.

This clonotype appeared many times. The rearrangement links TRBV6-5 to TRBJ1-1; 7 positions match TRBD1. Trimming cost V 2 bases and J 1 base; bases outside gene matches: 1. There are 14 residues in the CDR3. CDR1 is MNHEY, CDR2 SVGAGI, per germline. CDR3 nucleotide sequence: TGTGCCAGCAGTTACGCAGGGGGGAACACTGAAGCTTTCTTT. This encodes CASSYAGGNTEAFF.

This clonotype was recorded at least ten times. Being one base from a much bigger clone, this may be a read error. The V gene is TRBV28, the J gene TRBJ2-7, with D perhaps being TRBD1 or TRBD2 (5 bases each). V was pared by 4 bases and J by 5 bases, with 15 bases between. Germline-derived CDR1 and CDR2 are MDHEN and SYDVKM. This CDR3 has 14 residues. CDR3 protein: CASSSRGIRHEQYF. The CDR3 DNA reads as TGTGCCAGCAGTTCGAGGGGCATCCGCCACGAGCAGTACTTC.

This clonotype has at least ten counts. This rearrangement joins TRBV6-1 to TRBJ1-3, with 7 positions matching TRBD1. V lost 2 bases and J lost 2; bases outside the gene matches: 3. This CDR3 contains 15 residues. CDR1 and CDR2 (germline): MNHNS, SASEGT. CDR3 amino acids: CASSESTGAGNTIYF. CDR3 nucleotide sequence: TGTGCCAGCAGTGAAAGTACAGGGGCTGGAAACACCATATATTTT.

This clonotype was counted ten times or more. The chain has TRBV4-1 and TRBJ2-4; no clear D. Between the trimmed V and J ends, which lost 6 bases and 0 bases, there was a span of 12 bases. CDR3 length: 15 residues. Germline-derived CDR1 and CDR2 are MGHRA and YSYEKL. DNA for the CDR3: TGCGCCAGCAGAGCTGTCGGCCTAGCCAAAAACATTCAGTACTTC. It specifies CASRAVGLAKNIQYF.

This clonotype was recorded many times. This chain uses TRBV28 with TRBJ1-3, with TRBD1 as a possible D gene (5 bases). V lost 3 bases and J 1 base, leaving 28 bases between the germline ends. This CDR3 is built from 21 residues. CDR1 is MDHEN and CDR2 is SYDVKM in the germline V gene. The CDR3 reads CASSLFSRDRFSVVSGNTIYF. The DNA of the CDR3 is TGTGCCAGCAGTTTGTTCTCCAGGGACCGGTTTAGCGTCGTTTCTGGAAACACCATATATTTT.

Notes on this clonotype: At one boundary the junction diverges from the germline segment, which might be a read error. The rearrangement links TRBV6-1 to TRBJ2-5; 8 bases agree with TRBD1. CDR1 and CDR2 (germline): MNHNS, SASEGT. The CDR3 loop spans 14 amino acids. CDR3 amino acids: CASSPRDRQETKYF. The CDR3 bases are TGTGCCAGCAGTCCCCGGGACAGGCAAGAGACCAAGTACTTC.

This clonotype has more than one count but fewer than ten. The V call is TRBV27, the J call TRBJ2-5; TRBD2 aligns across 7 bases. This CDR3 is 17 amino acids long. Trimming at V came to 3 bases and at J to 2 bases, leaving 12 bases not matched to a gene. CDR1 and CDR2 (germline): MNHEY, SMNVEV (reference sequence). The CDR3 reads CASSLGEASGVQETQYF. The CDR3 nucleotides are TGTGCCAGCAGTTTGGGCGAGGCTAGCGGAGTTCAAGAGACCCAGTACTTC.

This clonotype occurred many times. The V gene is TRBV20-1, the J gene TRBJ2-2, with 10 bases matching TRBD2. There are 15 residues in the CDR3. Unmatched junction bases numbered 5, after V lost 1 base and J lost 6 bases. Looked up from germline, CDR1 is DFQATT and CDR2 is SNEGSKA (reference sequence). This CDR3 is CSARVRTSGAGELFF. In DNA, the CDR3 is TGCAGTGCTAGAGTCCGGACTAGCGGTGCCGGGGAGCTGTTTTTT.

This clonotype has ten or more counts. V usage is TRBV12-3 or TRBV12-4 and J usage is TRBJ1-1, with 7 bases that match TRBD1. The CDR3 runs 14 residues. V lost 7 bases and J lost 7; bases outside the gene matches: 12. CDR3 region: CASNRDRRANEAFF. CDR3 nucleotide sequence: TGTGCCAGCAACCGGGACAGAAGAGCAAATGAAGCTTTCTTT.

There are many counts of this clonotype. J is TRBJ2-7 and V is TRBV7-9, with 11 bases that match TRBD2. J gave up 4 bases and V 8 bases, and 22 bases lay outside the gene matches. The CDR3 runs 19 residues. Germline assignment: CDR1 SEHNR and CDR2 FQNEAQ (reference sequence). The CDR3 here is CASLSLVAGGPGGSYEQYF. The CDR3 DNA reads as TGTGCCAGCCTATCCCTGGTAGCGGGAGGGCCAGGTGGTTCGTACGAGCAGTACTTC.

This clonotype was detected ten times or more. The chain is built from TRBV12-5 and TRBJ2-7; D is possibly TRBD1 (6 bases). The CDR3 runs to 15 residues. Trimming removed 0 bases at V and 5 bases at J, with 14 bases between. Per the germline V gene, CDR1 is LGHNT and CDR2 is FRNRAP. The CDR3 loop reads CASGLVQGGSDEQYF. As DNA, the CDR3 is TGTGCTAGTGGTTTGGTACAAGGGGGATCGGACGAGCAGTACTTC.

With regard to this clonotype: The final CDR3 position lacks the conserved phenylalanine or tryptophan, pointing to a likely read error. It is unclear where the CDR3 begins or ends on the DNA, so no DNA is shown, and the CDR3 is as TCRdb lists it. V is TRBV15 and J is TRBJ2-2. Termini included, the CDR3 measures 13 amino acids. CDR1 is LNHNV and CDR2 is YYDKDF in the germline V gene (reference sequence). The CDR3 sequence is CATSREGTGELLC.

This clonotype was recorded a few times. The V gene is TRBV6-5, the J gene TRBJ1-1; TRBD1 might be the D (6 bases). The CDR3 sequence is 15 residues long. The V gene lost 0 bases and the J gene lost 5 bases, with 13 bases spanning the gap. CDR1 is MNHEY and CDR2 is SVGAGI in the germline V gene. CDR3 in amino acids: CASSYSTGGFTEAFF. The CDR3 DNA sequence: TGTGCCAGCAGTTACTCGACCGGGGGCTTTACTGAAGCTTTCTTT.

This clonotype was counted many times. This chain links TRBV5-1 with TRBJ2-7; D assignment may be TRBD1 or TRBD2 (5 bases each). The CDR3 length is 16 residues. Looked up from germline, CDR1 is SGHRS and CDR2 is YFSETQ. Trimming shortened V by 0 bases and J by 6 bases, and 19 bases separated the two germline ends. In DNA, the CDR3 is TGCGCCAGCAGCTTGGCCTATGACGGGACCGCCTTCGAGCAGTACTTC. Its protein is CASSLAYDGTAFEQYF. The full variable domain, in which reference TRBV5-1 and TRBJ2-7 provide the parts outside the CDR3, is KAGVTQTPRYLIKTRGQQVTLSCSPISGHRSVSWYQQTPGQGLQFLFEYFSETQRNKGNFPGRFSGRQFSNSRSEMNVSTLELGDSALYLCASSLAYDGTAFEQYFGPGTRLTVT.

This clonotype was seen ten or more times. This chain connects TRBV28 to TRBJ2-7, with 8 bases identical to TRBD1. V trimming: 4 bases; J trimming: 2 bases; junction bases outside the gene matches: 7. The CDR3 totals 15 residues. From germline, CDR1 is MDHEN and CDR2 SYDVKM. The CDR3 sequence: CASSSRGRGTYEQYF. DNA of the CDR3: TGTGCCAGCAGTTCCAGGGGGCGTGGGACCTACGAGCAGTACTTC. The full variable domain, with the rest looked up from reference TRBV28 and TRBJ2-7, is DVKVTQSSRYLVKRTGEKVFLECVQDMDHENMFWYRQDPGLGLRLIYFSYDVKMKEKGDIPEGYSVSREKKERFSLILESASTNQTSMYLCASSSRGRGTYEQYFGPGTRLTVT.

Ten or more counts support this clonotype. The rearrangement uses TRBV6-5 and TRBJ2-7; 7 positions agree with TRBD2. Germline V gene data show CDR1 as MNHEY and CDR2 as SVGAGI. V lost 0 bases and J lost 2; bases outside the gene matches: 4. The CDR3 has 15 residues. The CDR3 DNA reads TGTGCCAGCAGTTACTCCCAGCGGGATCCCTACGAGCAGTACTTC. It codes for CASSYSQRDPYEQYF.

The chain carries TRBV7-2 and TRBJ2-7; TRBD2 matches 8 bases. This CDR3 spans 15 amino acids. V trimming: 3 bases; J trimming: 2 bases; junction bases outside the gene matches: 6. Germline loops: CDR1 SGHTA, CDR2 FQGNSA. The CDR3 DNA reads TGTGCCAGCAGCTTCAAGCGGGGGTTGACCTACGAGCAGTACTTC. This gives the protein CASSFKRGLTYEQYF.

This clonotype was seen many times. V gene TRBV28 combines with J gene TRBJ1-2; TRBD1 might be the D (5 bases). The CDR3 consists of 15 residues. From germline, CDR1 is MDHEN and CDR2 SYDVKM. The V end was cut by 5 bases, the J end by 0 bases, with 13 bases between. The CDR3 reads CASSPQGFANYGYTF. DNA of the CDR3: TGTGCCAGCAGTCCTCAGGGATTTGCTAACTATGGCTACACCTTC.

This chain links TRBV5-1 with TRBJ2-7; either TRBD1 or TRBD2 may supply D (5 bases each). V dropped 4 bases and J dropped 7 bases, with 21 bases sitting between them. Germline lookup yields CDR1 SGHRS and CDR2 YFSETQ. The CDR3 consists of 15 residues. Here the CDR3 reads CASSLDATGAWEQYF. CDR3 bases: TGCGCCAGCAGCCTCGATGCGACCGGGGCATGGGAGCAGTACTTC.

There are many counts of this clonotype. CDR3 sequence reads: CASGHGPPGEQYF. The DNA for the CDR3 is TGTGCTAGTGGCCATGGACCACCGGGGGAGCAGTACTTC. The chain uses TRBV12-5 and TRBJ2-7; a possible D gene is TRBD2 (5 bases). The CDR3 runs 13 residues. CDR1 is LGHNT, CDR2 FRNRAP, per germline. V lost 6 bases, J lost 7 bases, and 16 bases lay in between.

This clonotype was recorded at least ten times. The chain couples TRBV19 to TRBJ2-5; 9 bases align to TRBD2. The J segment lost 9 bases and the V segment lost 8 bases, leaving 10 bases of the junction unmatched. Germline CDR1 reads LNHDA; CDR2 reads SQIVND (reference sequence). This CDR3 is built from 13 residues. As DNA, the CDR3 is TGTGCCAGTGGACCTAGCGGGACCGTTTCCCAGTACTTC. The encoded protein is CASGPSGTVSQYF. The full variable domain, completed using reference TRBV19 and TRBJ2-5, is DGGITQSPKYLFRKEGQNVTLSCEQNLNHDAMYWYRQDPGQGLRLIYYSQIVNDFQKGDIAEGYSVSREKKESFPLTVTSAQKNPTAFYLCASGPSGTVSQYFGPGTRLLVL.

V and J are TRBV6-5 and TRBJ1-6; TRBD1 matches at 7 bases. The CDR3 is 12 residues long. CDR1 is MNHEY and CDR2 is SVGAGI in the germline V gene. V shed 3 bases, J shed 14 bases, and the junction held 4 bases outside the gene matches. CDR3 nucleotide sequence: TGTGCCAGCAGTTATAAGGGGGCGGCCCTCCACTTT. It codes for CASSYKGAALHF.